This T cell receptor (beta chain) was obtained from a study of blood T cell repertoires in COVID-19. Looking at the study overall: The samples span acute and convalescent COVID-19 from the United States, Italy and Spain.

The data were produced by immunoSEQ multiplex PCR, yet TCRdb's version contains in-frame clones alone and is incomplete. The top ten hold 7.1% of the sample, which has hundreds of thousands of clones, roughly 90% seen once. Trimming at V came to 8 bases and at J to 4 bases, leaving 7 bases not matched to a gene. The length of the CDR3 is 14 residues. Germline loops: CDR1 SGHRS, CDR2 YFSETQ. This chain links TRBV5-1 with TRBJ1-4, with 8 nucleotides matching TRBD1. The sequenced sample consisted of peripheral blood. The clonotype comes from a woman aged 55 to 70 with COVID-19, enrolled during active disease. The CDR3 DNA reads TGCGCCAGTAGGACAGGGACGAGTAATGAAAAACTGTTTTTT. This encodes CASRTGTSNEKLFF. Full variable domain (remainder filled in from reference TRBV5-1 and TRBJ1-4): KAGVTQTPRYLIKTRGQQVTLSCSPISGHRSVSWYQQTPGQGLQFLFEYFSETQRNKGNFPGRFSGRQFSNSRSEMNVSTLELGDSALYLCASRTGTSNEKLFFGSGTQLSVL.